This T cell receptor beta chain derives from a study of cytomegalovirus exposure and HLA in healthy donors. PCR used 60 Vbeta primers and 13 Jbeta primers. The data were produced by immunoSEQ multiplex PCR, yet TCRdb's version contains in-frame clones alone and is incomplete. The repertoire holds about 85,000 clones, approximately 70% seen once, with 2.1% in the top ten. The origin of this receptor is a man aged 25 to 40 in good health and CMV-seronegative. Sequenced sample: PBMCs.

The CDR3 sequence is CASTAAARNTEAFF. The CDR3 nucleotides read TGCGCCAGCACCGCGGCGGCGAGAAACACTGAAGCTTTCTTT. The J gene is TRBJ1-1, the V gene TRBV4-1, with D hard to call. This CDR3 is 14 amino acids long. Germline V gives CDR1 MGHRA, CDR2 YSYEKL. Trimming stripped 7 bases from V and 2 bases from J, with 14 bases between.